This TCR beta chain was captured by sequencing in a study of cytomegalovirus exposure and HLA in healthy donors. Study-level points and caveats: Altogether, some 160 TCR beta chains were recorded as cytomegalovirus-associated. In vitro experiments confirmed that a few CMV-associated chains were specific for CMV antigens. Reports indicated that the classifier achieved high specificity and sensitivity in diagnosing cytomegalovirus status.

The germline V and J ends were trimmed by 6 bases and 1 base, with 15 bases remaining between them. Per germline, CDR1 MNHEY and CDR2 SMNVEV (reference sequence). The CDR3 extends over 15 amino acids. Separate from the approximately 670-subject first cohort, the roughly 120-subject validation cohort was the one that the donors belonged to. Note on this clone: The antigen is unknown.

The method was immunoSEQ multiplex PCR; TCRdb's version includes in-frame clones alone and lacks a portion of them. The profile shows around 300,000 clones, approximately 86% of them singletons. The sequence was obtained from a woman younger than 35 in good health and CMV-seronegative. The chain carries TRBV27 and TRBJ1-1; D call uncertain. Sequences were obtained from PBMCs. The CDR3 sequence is CASSRVEDRNTEAFF. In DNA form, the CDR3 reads TGTGCCAGCAGCCGAGTCGAGGATAGGAACACTGAAGCTTTCTTT.